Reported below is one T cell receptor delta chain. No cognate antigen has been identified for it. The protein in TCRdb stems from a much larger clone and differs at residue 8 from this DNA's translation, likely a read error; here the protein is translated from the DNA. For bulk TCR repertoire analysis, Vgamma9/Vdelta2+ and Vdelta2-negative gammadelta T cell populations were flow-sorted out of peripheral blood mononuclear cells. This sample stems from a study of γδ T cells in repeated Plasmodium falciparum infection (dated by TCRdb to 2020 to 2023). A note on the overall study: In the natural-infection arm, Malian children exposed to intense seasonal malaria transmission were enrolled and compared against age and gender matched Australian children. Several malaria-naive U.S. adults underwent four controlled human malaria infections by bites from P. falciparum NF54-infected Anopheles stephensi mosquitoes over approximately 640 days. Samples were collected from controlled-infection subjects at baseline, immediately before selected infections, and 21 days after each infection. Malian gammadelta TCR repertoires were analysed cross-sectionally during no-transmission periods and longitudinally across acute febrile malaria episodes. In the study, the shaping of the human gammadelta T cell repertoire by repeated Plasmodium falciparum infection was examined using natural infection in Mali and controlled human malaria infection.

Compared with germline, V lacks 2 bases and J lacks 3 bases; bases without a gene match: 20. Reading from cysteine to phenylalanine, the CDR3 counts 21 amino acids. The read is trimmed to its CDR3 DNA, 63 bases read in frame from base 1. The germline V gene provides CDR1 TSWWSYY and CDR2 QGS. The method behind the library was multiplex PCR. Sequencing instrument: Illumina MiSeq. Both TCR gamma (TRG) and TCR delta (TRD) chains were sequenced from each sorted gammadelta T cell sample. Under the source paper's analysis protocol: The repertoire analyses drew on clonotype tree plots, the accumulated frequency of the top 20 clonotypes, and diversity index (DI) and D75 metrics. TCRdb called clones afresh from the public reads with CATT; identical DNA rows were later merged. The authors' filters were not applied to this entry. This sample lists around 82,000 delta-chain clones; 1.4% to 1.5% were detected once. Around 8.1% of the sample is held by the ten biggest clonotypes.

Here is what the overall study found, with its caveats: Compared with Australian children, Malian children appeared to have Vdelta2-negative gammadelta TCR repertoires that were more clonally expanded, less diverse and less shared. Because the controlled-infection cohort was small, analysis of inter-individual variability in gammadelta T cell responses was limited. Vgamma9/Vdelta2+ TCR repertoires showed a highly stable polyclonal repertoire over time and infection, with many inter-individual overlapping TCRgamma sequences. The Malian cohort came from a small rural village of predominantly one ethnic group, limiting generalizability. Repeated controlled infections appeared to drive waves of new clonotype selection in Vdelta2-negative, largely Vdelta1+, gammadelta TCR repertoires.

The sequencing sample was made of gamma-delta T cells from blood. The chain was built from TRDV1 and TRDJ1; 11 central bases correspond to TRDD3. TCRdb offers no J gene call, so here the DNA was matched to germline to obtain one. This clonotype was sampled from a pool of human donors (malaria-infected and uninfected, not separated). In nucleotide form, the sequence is TGTGCTCTTGGGGAAACCCCTATGTTGGCCCTTACTGGGGGATATTCCGATAAACTCATCTTT. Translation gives CALGETPMLALTGGYSDKLIF.